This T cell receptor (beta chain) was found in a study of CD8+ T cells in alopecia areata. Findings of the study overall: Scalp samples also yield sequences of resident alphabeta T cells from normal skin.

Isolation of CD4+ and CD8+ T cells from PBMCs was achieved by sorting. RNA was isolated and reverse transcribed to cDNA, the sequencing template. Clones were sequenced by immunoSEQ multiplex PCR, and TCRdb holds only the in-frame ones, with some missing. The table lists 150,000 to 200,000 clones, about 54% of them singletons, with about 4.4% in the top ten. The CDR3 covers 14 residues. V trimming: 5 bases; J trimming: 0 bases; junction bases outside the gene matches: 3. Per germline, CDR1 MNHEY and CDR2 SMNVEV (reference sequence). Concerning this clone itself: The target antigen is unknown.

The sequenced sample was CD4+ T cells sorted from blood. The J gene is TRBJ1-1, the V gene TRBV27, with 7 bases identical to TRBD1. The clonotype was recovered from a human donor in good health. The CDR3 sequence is CASSLRGLNTEAFF. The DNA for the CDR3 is TGTGCCAGCAGTCTAAGGGGGCTGAACACTGAAGCTTTCTTT.